A single sample gave rise to the 23 T cell receptor beta chains below, sequenced in a study of molecular identifiers for immune sequencing clone quantification. TCRdb reanalysed the PCR reads using MiXCR and keeps one entry per CDR3 protein. The sample includes some 650,000 distinct CDR3 sequences, just under 20% of them seen just once. Material for sequencing was naive CD8+ T cells from blood, with Jurkat cell RNA spiked in. Subset specified: FACS-sorted CD8+CD4-CCR7+CD45RA+ naive T cells. These receptors all come from a human donor in good health. Some libraries in this study had Jurkat cell RNA spiked in.

This clonotype has a count of ten or more. V is TRBV6-1 and J is TRBJ1-2; no firm D call. The germline gives CDR1 MNHNS, CDR2 SASEGT. The V end lost 8 bases, the J end lost 0 bases, and 10 bases lay between the germline ends. There are 13 residues in the CDR3. CDR3 nucleotides: TGTGCCAGCGTCCGATTTACTAACTATGGCTACACCTTC. It encodes CASVRFTNYGYTF.

Details on this clonotype: A much larger clonotype is one base distant, so this may be a read error. This chain links TRBV7-3 with TRBJ2-3, with a tentative D call TRBD1 (7 bases). Germline lookup yields CDR1 SGHTA and CDR2 FQGTGA. V lost 1 base to trimming and J lost 6 bases, with 11 bases between them. The CDR3 length is 14 residues. The CDR3 DNA is TGTGCCAGCAGCTTAATTGCAGGGGGGGATACGCAGTATTTT. Protein product: CASSLIAGGDTQYF.

Many counts were recorded for this clonotype. This chain joins TRBV2 and TRBJ2-5, with D possibly being TRBD2 (6 bases). The CDR3 runs to 12 residues. Between the trimmed V and J ends, which lost 8 bases and 2 bases, there was a span of 9 bases. Germline V gene sequence: CDR1 SNHLY, CDR2 FYNNEI. This chain's CDR3 is CASWTTQETQYF. The CDR3 nucleotides read TGTGCCAGCTGGACTACACAAGAGACCCAGTACTTC.

The rearrangement joins TRBV7-6 to TRBJ2-5, with 7 bases identical to TRBD2. Looked up from germline, CDR1 is SGHVS and CDR2 is FNYEAQ. V trimming: 7 bases; J trimming: 5 bases; junction bases outside the gene matches: 13. This CDR3 is 15 amino acids long. The CDR3 spells CASTFGGSPGETQYF. CDR3 in DNA: TGTGCCAGCACCTTCGGGGGGTCCCCGGGGGAGACCCAGTACTTC.

To note about this clonotype: This could be a read error, since a much larger clone is one nucleotide away. V is TRBV16 and J is TRBJ1-1, with D unclear. The length of the CDR3 is 15 residues. V dropped 7 bases and J dropped 1 base, with 16 bases sitting between them. CDR1 KGHSY and CDR2 FQNENV come from the germline V gene. As DNA, the CDR3 is TGTGCCAGCAACCAGTCCGTAGGCAGGAACACTGAAGCTTTCTTT. It yields the protein CASNQSVGRNTEAFF. Based on the CDR3 plus reference TRBV16 and TRBJ1-1, the full variable domain is GEEVAQTPKHLVRGEGQKAKLYCAPIKGHSYVFWYQQVLKNEFKFLISFQNENVFDETGMPKERFSAKCLPNSPCSLEIQATKLEDSAVYFCASNQSVGRNTEAFFGQGTRLTVV.

This clonotype occurred many times. The gene calls are TRBV20-1 and TRBJ1-1; D unresolved. Germline CDR1 and CDR2: DFQATT and SNEGSKA (reference sequence). Trimming left V 5 bases short and J 0 bases short, with 7 bases between. This CDR3 contains 12 residues. This CDR3 reads CSAPLMNTEAFF. In DNA, the CDR3 is TGCAGTGCTCCCCTGATGAACACTGAAGCTTTCTTT.

This clonotype was seen ten or more times. This chain connects TRBV12-3 or TRBV12-4 to TRBJ2-5; 10 nucleotides match TRBD2. V gave up 6 bases and J gave up 2 bases; unmatched junction bases: 6. CDR3 size: 15 residues. CDR3 sequence reads: CASRRSGGVQETQYF. CDR3 coding DNA: TGTGCCAGCAGAAGAAGCGGGGGGGTTCAAGAGACCCAGTACTTC.

Ten or more counts support this clonotype. The V and J genes are TRBV12-3 or TRBV12-4 and TRBJ1-2, with 7 bases identical to TRBD1. This CDR3 has 14 amino acids. The V segment lost 5 bases and the J segment 4 bases; nucleotides outside the gene matches: 7. The CDR3: CASSIGQVVYGYTF. DNA of the CDR3: TGTGCCAGCAGTATCGGACAGGTCGTCTATGGCTACACCTTC.

With respect to this clonotype: With a much larger clone just one base away, this may be a read error. J is TRBJ2-2 and V is TRBV7-8; 8 bases line up with TRBD1. Germline V gene sequence: CDR1 SGHVS, CDR2 FQNEAQ. This CDR3 is 18 amino acids long. The CDR3 nucleotides read TGTGCCGGCAGTTTTGTCCGCGGGACAGGAGCGAACACCGGGGAGCTGTTTTTT. Protein product: CAGSFVRGTGANTGELFF.

This clonotype was found a few times. This chain links TRBV30 with TRBJ1-1; D unclear. CDR3 length: 14 amino acids. Germline loops: CDR1 GTSNPN, CDR2 SVGIG (reference sequence). Trimming cost V 2 bases and J 3 bases, with 13 bases left between them. The CDR3 DNA sequence: TGTGCCTGGAGTTTACCAAGATCCTACACTGAAGCTTTCTTT. This codes for CAWSLPRSYTEAFF. Full variable domain (remainder filled in from reference TRBV30 and TRBJ1-1): SQTIHQWPATLVQPVGSPLSLECTVEGTSNPNLYWYRQAAGRGLQLLFYSVGIGQISSEVPQNLSASRPQDRQFILSSKKLLLSDSGFYLCAWSLPRSYTEAFFGQGTRLTVV.

Comments on this clonotype: A much larger clone differs from this one at a single base, so this may be a read error. V usage is TRBV7-2 and J usage is TRBJ1-1; D perhaps matches TRBD1 (6 bases). CDR3 size: 14 residues. Germline-derived CDR1 and CDR2 are SGHTA and FQGNSA. CDR3 nucleotide sequence: TGTGCCAGCGGCTTAGTAGGGGGGGACACTGAAGCTTTCTTT. Encoded protein: CASGLVGGDTEAFF.

This clonotype was seen ten or more times. The chain recombines TRBV7-6 with TRBJ1-1; tentatively, D is TRBD1 (5 bases). The CDR3 is made up of 18 amino acids. The germline V gene encodes CDR1 SGHVS and CDR2 FNYEAQ. With 3 bases removed from V and 0 bases from J, the gap between germline ends came to 20 bases. The CDR3 sequence: CASSLPLGGRVMNTEAFF. The CDR3 bases are TGTGCCAGCAGCTTGCCATTGGGGGGACGGGTCATGAACACTGAAGCTTTCTTT.

This clonotype was detected ten times or more. J is TRBJ2-7 and V is TRBV7-6; 8 nucleotides align to TRBD1. Trimming cost V 5 bases and J 5 bases; bases outside gene matches: 14. The CDR3 totals 16 residues. Germline V gene data show CDR1 as SGHVS and CDR2 as FNYEAQ. The CDR3 protein is CASSEIAPQGDHEQYF. The CDR3 region has the DNA TGTGCCAGCAGCGAGATCGCCCCACAGGGGGATCACGAGCAGTACTTC.

This clonotype came up once. A single base separates this from a much larger clone, so it may be a read error. The chain has TRBV20-1 and TRBJ2-7; the D gene is possibly TRBD1 (5 bases). The germline V gene encodes CDR1 DFQATT and CDR2 SNEGSKA (reference sequence). The CDR3 runs to 12 residues. The DNA of the CDR3 is TGCAGTGCTAGGTTCCAGGGTTACGTGCAGTACTTC. Translated, it gives CSARFQGYVQYF.

This clonotype was found many times. Here the CDR3 DNA reads TGTGCCAGCAGCTTACCGGGACGGACCTCTGGGGCCAACGTCCTGACTTTC. It codes for CASSLPGRTSGANVLTF. This chain uses TRBV7-9 with TRBJ2-6; D might be TRBD1 or TRBD2, each matching 5 bases. Germline V gene sequence: CDR1 SEHNR, CDR2 FQNEAQ (reference sequence). The V and J ends lost 2 bases and 0 bases respectively, with 11 bases between them. The CDR3 is 17 amino acids.

For this clonotype: Given a much more abundant clone one base away, this may be a read error. The chain employs TRBV30 and TRBJ2-7, with a possible D match to TRBD1 (5 bases). This CDR3 has 15 residues. Germline values: CDR1 GTSNPN, CDR2 SVGIG (reference sequence). The V and J ends lost 4 bases and 5 bases respectively, with 21 bases between them. The CDR3: CAWTGFGQGAHEQYF. CDR3 nucleotide sequence: TGTGCCTGGACCGGATTTGGGCAGGGCGCGCACGAGCAGTACTTC.

This clonotype appeared many times. This sequence joins TRBV7-9 and TRBJ2-1, with 7 nucleotides matching TRBD1. The CDR3 contains 18 residues. The germline V gene has CDR1 SEHNR and CDR2 FQNEAQ (reference sequence). The junction had 21 bases not matched to a gene; V was cut back by 6 bases and J by 7 bases. The DNA for the CDR3 is TGTGCCAGCAGACCCAGCGAAAGACAGGCCCAGGGGGAAAATGAGCAGTTCTTC. This gives the protein CASRPSERQAQGENEQFF.

This clonotype was picked up a small number of times. The genes are TRBV19 and TRBJ1-5; D possibly corresponds to TRBD1 (5 bases). The CDR3 extends over 13 amino acids. Germline values: CDR1 LNHDA, CDR2 SQIVND (reference sequence). The ends were cut back, 3 bases at V and 6 bases at J, with 9 bases in the middle. DNA for the CDR3: TGTGCCAGTAGTATCGTCGGGGCTCAGCCCCAGCATTTT. The encoded protein is CASSIVGAQPQHF.

This clonotype was recorded once. One junction end does not reproduce the germline sequence, and a read error may be involved. The genes are TRBV27 and TRBJ1-5; TRBD1 matches at 9 bases. Germline assignment: CDR1 MNHEY and CDR2 SMNVEV (reference sequence). The CDR3 length is 15 residues. The CDR3 region is CARSLLGGQGPPQHF. In DNA form, the CDR3 reads TGTGCCCGCAGTTTACTGGGGGGACAGGGACCGCCCCAGCATTTT.

This clonotype was counted only a few times. This sequence joins TRBV5-1 and TRBJ2-7; D gene unclear. CDR3 length: 15 residues. V gave up 0 bases and J gave up 2 bases, with 12 bases separating them. Germline values: CDR1 SGHRS, CDR2 YFSETQ. CDR3 bases: TGCGCCAGCAGCTTGGAACGGGCGACGACCTACGAGCAGTACTTC. Translated: CASSLERATTYEQYF.

V is TRBV27 and J is TRBJ2-1; 7 nucleotides match TRBD1. Germline V gene lookup returns CDR1 MNHEY and CDR2 SMNVEV (reference sequence). V shed 5 bases and J 5 bases; nucleotides not matched to a gene: 15. The CDR3 is 17 amino acids. The CDR3 spells CASSMPTIGRGNNEQFF. The CDR3 coding sequence is TGTGCCAGCAGTATGCCGACTATTGGCAGGGGGAACAATGAGCAGTTCTTC.

This clonotype has a handful of counts. This rearrangement joins TRBV19 to TRBJ2-7; TRBD1 matches 7 bases. The CDR3 has 15 residues. The junction had 7 bases not matched to a gene; V was cut back by 5 bases and J by 0 bases. Germline V CDR1 and CDR2: LNHDA, SQIVND (reference sequence). The CDR3 coding sequence is TGTGCCAGTAGTCTCGGGACAGTGCCCTCCTACGAGCAGTACTTC. Translating it yields CASSLGTVPSYEQYF.

This clonotype was observed many times. The CDR3 loop is CASSSTSAEQYF. For the CDR3, the DNA is TGTGCCAGCAGCTCGACCTCTGCGGAGCAGTACTTC. The chain links TRBV7-2 to TRBJ2-7, with D unclear. The CDR3 has 12 residues. Germline V gene sequence: CDR1 SGHTA, CDR2 FQGNSA. V gave up 4 bases and J gave up 7 bases, with 11 bases separating them.